This T cell receptor (beta chain) was identified in a study of molecular identifiers for immune sequencing clone quantification. Sorted naive CD8 T cells were those defined as CD8+CD4-CCR7+CD45RA+. The CDR3 loop spans 13 amino acids. Deletions cut 6 bases from V and 1 base from J, with 9 bases between. Previously published methods and listed TCR primers were used for the bulk TCR libraries. TCRdb independently ran MiXCR on the PCR reads; one entry per CDR3 protein. Counted here are about half a million distinct CDR3 sequences, around 23% occurring once; the ten biggest clones make up around 0.78%. Points on this clonotype: A read error is likely, as this CDR3 ends without the conserved phenylalanine or tryptophan.

The genes are TRBV12-3 or TRBV12-4 and TRBJ1-1, with D perhaps matching TRBD1 (6 bases). This TCR derives from a human donor in good health. Some libraries in this study had Jurkat cell RNA spiked in. The source material was naive CD8+ T cells from blood, with Jurkat cell RNA spiked in. Indicated subset: FACS-sorted CD8+CD4-CCR7+CD45RA+ naive T cells. The CDR3 region is CASRTTGNTEAFY. The CDR3 bases are TGTGCCAGCAGAACGACAGGGAACACTGAAGCTTTCTAT.